This entry describes one T cell receptor (beta chain). What it binds is unknown. The V and J ends lost 5 bases and 5 bases respectively, with 21 bases between them. The CDR3 contains 16 residues. This specimen comes from a study of blood T cells in healthy people across ages. Study conclusions and caveats: Age showed a roughly linear inverse relationship with TCR beta diversity per million T cells. Estimated diversity, derived from one million T cells, was regarded as an underestimate.

The second PCR ran roughly 6 to 11 cycles with a sample-barcoded 5' primer and J-beta primers. Each CDR3 protein is one row after TCRdb ran MiXCR on the 5' RACE reads. The table lists 1.5 million to 1.9 million distinct CDR3 sequences, roughly 43% of them singletons. This clonotype originated in a woman younger than 35 in good health. The chain is built from TRBV12-3 or TRBV12-4 and TRBJ1-1; TRBD1 is a possible D gene (6 bases). Input material: blood. This CDR3 reads CASSLYGARGGTEAFF. For the CDR3, the DNA is TGTGCCAGCAGTCTTTATGGGGCAAGAGGGGGAACTGAAGCTTTCTTT.